Listed below are T cell receptor beta chains from one sample, sequenced in a study of blood T cell repertoires in COVID-19. Data came from immunoSEQ multiplex PCR; TCRdb stores just in-frame clones and leaves some out. This table has 180,000 or so clones, over 75% appearing once. Sequenced: peripheral blood. The source is a woman older than 75 with acute or convalescent COVID-19. CDR3s include the opening cysteine and the closing phenylalanine or tryptophan.

TRBV7-2,17,TRBJ1-4,CASSSPRGIKANEKLFF
TRBV2,15,TRBJ2-1,CASSWTEGAYNEQFF
TRBV9,17,TRBJ2-3,CASSDGTSGVSTDTQYF
TRBV19,15,TRBJ1-2,CASSAGRDSGYGYTF
TRBV4-1,15,TRBJ2-3,CASSWTSGMGDTQYF
TRBV7-9,16,TRBJ2-1,CASSLMTSGRRDEQFF
TRBV3-1/TRBV3-2,13,TRBJ1-5,CASSGGGGQPQHF
TRBV3-1/TRBV3-2,15,TRBJ2-3,CASSSRQGVTDTQYF
TRBV6-5,13,TRBJ1-3,CASRTGPTNTIYF
TRBV5-1,15,TRBJ2-5,CASSLSGVAQETQYF
TRBV6-2/TRBV6-3,19,TRBJ2-1,CASSYLADPGLAGYNEQFF
TRBV18,16,TRBJ2-7,CASSPPVQSGSYEQYF
TRBV5-1,15,TRBJ2-6,CATSAGDSGANVLTF
TRBV9,15,TRBJ2-1,CASSVDGGAYNEQFF
TRBV5-1,15,TRBJ2-5,CASSSVQDSQETQYF
TRBV19,16,TRBJ2-6,CASTLNPGPGANVLTF
TRBV2,16,TRBJ2-5,CASSGPGLADQETQYF
TRBV11-2,18,TRBJ2-1,CASSLDLSYLAGDGEQFF
TRBV4-1,18,TRBJ2-3,CASSLGRTSGSGADTQYF
TRBV5-1,16,TRBJ1-3,CASSLDGVSSGNTIYF
TRBV4-1,21,TRBJ2-1,CASSQAGTSGGLSLSYNEQFF
TRBV6-5,14,TRBJ1-5,CASTRRGSNQPQHF
TRBV3-1/TRBV3-2,16,TRBJ1-6,CASSVDRSSYNSPLHF
TRBV18,15,TRBJ1-5,CASSIRRGLDQPQHF
TRBV3-1/TRBV3-2,14,TRBJ1-1,CASSQVDRNTEAFF
TRBV3-1/TRBV3-2,13,TRBJ2-3,CASSRNGADTQYF
TRBV6-6,15,TRBJ1-6,CASSSGQGINSPLHF
TRBV25-1,12,TRBJ1-1,CASSTGYTEAFF
TRBV2,18,TRBJ1-2,CASSGFGGNRGPNYGYTF
TRBV5-8,15,TRBJ2-7,CASSLAGGSSFEQYF
TRBV2,13,TRBJ1-1,CASSAGSDTEAFF
TRBV29-1,12,TRBJ1-1,CSVEEGGSEAFF
TRBV12-3/TRBV12-4,13,TRBJ2-3,CASTEGPPDTQYF
TRBV27,15,TRBJ2-3,CASSFRTSGRGTQYF
TRBV6-1,17,TRBJ2-1,CASSEFSGSLSYNEQFF
TRBV28,12,TRBJ2-5,CASSLAREVQYF
TRBV10-2,14,TRBJ2-7,CASQVAGKTYEQYF
TRBV6-6,17,TRBJ2-1,CASSRLGLAGGLSEQFF
TRBV19,17,TRBJ1-1,CASSIGEAYDGNTEAFF
TRBV27,16,TRBJ1-6,CASRDRTTGGSSPLHF
TRBV6-6,15,TRBJ2-5,CASSYSAGSQETQYF
TRBV5-1,14,TRBJ1-5,CASSLTGGDQPQHF
TRBV6-5,15,TRBJ2-1,CASSLTGTGTYEQFF
TRBV7-2,13,TRBJ1-1,CASSPDTRTEAFF
TRBV10-1,12,TRBJ1-2,CASGNGGGGYTF